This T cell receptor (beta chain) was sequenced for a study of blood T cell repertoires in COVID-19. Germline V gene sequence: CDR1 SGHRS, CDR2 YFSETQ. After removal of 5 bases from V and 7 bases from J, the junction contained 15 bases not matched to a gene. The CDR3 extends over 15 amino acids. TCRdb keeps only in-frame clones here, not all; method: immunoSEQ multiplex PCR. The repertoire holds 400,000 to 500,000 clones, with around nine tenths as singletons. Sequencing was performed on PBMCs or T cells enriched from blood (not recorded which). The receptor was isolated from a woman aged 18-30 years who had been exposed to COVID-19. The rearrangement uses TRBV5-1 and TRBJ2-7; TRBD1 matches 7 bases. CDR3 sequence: CASRPEGANFEEQYF. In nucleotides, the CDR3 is TGCGCCAGCAGACCCGAGGGGGCAAATTTCGAAGAGCAGTACTTC.